The 2 T cell receptor beta chains given below trace back to one sample, sequenced in a study of blood T cells in healthy people across ages. Next came a second PCR, run for roughly 6 to 11 cycles, which used a sample-barcoded 5' primer along with a J-beta primer mix. In TCRdb, the 5' RACE reads were re-called with MiXCR into one record per CDR3 protein. The table has 700,000 to 950,000 distinct CDR3 sequences, roughly 45% seen once. Sequenced input: blood. These receptors were collected from a woman aged 55-69 years in good health.

V is TRBV11-2 and J is TRBJ1-2, with D tentatively TRBD1 (6 bases). Germline values: CDR1 SGHAT, CDR2 FQNNGV. This CDR3 spans 16 amino acids. V shed 4 bases and J shed 0 bases, with 15 bases lying between them. CDR3 sequence reads: CASSSPRQATNYGYTF. CDR3 nucleotide sequence: TGTGCCAGCAGCTCCCCTCGACAGGCGACTAACTATGGCTACACCTTC.

Concerning this clonotype itself: At one end the junction does not follow the germline gene, possibly because of a read error. CDR3 bases: TGTGCCAGTCGGGCGGGGGGCTCCTACAAGCAGTACTTC. It encodes CASRAGGSYKQYF. V and J are TRBV19 and TRBJ2-7; TRBD2 matches at 8 bases. This CDR3 is 13 amino acids long. Germline V gives CDR1 LNHDA, CDR2 SQIVND (reference sequence).